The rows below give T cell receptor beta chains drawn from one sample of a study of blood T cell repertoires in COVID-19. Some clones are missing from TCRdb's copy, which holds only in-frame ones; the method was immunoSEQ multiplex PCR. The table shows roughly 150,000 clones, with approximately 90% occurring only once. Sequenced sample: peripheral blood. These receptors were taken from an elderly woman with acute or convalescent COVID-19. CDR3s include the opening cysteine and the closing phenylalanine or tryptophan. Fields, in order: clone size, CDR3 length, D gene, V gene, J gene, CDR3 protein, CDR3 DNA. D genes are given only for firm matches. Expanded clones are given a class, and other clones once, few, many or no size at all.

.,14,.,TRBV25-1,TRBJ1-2,CASSSPGSNYGYTF,TGTGCCAGCAGCTCTCCGGGTTCTAACTATGGCTACACCTTC
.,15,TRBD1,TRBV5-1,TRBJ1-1,CASILSTGGNTEAFF,TGCGCCAGCATCCTTTCGACAGGGGGGAACACTGAAGCTTTCTTT
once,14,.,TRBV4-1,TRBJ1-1,CASSQAVANTEAFF,TGCGCCAGCAGCCAGGCCGTGGCGAACACTGAAGCTTTCTTT
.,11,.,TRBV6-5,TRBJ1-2,CAVGEVYGYTF,TGTGCCGTCGGGGAGGTCTATGGCTACACCTTC
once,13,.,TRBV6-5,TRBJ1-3,CASSFGVGNTIYF,TGTGCCAGCAGTTTCGGAGTTGGAAACACCATATATTTT
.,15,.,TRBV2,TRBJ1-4,CASSVWEGSGEKLFF,TGTGCCAGCAGTGTTTGGGAGGGTTCGGGTGAAAAACTGTTTTTT
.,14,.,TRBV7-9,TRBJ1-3,CASSLRDIGNTIYF,TGTGCCAGCAGCCTCCGGGACATTGGAAACACCATATATTTT
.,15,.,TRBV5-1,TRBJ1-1,CASSVPAGAGTEAFF,TGCGCCAGCAGCGTACCGGCTGGGGCGGGGACTGAAGCTTTCTTT
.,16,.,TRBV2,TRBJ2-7,CASSEAPQGTIYEQYF,TGTGCCAGCAGTGAAGCGCCGCAGGGCACTATATACGAGCAGTACTTC
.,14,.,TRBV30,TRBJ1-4,CAWNIQRSNEKLFF,TGTGCCTGGAACATACAGCGGAGTAATGAAAAACTGTTTTTT